This record covers a single T cell receptor beta chain. The antigen is unknown. This record comes from a study of lymphopenia after photon versus proton radiotherapy. Using immunoSEQ multiplex PCR, the repertoire was profiled, and TCRdb retains in-frame clones only, with some absent. This sample carries 160,000 or so clones, about nine tenths of them seen once, and the ten largest clones take about 4.7%. Notes on the study in general: Relative stability marked proton patients; photon patients lost diversity and naive cells. Post-nadir TCR diversity decline inversely tracked overall survival among those who died.

Germline V gives CDR1 MDHEN, CDR2 SYDVKM. The V gene lost 1 base and the J gene lost 3 bases, with 13 bases spanning the gap. The CDR3 totals 15 residues. Sequenced material: peripheral blood, taken from a patient treated with photon-based radiotherapy. The chain links TRBV28 to TRBJ2-7; D is possibly TRBD2 (6 bases). The receptor's source is a middle-aged man with gastric cancer. The CDR3 loop reads CASSLLGGVVYEQYF. CDR3 nucleotide sequence: TGTGCCAGCAGTTTATTGGGGGGAGTCGTCTACGAGCAGTACTTC.